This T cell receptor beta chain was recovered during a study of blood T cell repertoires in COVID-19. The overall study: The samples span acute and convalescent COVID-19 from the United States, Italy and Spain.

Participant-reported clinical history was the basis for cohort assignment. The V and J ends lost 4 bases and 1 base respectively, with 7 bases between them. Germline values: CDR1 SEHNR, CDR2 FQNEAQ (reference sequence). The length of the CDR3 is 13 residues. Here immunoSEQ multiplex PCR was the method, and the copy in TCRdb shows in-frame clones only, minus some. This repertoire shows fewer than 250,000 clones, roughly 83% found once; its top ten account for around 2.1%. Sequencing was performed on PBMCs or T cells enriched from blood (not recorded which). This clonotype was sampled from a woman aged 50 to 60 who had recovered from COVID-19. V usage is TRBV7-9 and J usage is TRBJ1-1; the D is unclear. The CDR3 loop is CASSWAENTEAFF. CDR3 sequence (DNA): TGTGCCAGCAGCTGGGCAGAGAACACTGAAGCTTTCTTT.